This entry lists 30 T cell receptor beta chains sequenced from one sample in a study of post-analysis software for immune sequencing data. Findings and caveats of the study: Higher frequency in patients than in controls was seen for 5 or 6 TRBV segments, with TRBV5-6, TRBV5-1 and TRBV20-1 among them.

What these receptors recognize is not known. TCR beta cDNA libraries had unique molecular identifiers. TCRdb independently ran MiXCR on the PCR reads; one entry per CDR3 protein. The sample holds about 380,000 distinct CDR3 sequences, about a third seen once. Sequenced sample: blood. The origin of the receptors is a girl aged 5 to 17 with multiple sclerosis.

This clonotype was recorded a few times. The rearrangement uses TRBV7-2 and TRBJ2-1; no clear D gene. V was shortened by 2 bases and J by 0 bases, with 8 bases between the two germline ends. The CDR3 contains 15 residues. CDR1 is SGHTA and CDR2 is FQGNSA in the germline V gene. CDR3 sequence (DNA): TGTGCCAGCAGCTTAAGGCAGAGCTCCTACAATGAGCAGTTCTTC. The encoded protein is CASSLRQSSYNEQFF.

The gene calls are TRBV29-1 and TRBJ2-7, with a possible D match to TRBD1 (6 bases). Deletions cut 7 bases from V and 2 bases from J, with 24 bases between. The CDR3 covers 16 residues. Germline assignment: CDR1 SQVTM and CDR2 ANQGSEA. This CDR3 is CSARGETYRQTYEQYF. In nucleotides, the CDR3 is TGCAGCGCCAGGGGAGAGACTTACCGACAGACCTACGAGCAGTACTTC.

This clonotype was counted between two and nine times. The genes are TRBV4-3 and TRBJ1-2, with D possibly matching TRBD1 (6 bases). Looked up from germline, CDR1 is LGHNA and CDR2 is YSLEER. Trimming removed 3 bases from V and 6 bases from J, with 14 bases in between. The CDR3 is 14 residues long. As DNA, the CDR3 is TGCGCCAGCAGCCATCCGGACAGCCGCGATGGCTACACCTTC. It specifies CASSHPDSRDGYTF.

This rearrangement joins TRBV5-1 to TRBJ1-6; D remains unclear. Germline CDR1 is SGHRS and CDR2 is YFSETQ. This CDR3 contains 14 residues. V lost 3 bases, J lost 10 bases, and 14 bases lay in between. The CDR3 region has the DNA TGCGCCAGCAGCTCCGGGTCAGGACGCTCACCCCTCCACTTT. It codes for CASSSGSGRSPLHF.

This clonotype has only a few counts. This chain uses TRBV5-1 with TRBJ2-7, with no clear D. V was clipped by 0 bases and J by 5 bases, with 9 bases between them. The CDR3 is 13 amino acids. Germline values: CDR1 SGHRS, CDR2 YFSETQ. The CDR3 is CASSLEGSHEQYF. In nucleotides, the CDR3 is TGCGCCAGCAGCTTGGAAGGGTCCCACGAGCAGTACTTC.

This clonotype was observed a handful of times. The chain links TRBV12-3 or TRBV12-4 to TRBJ1-1, with unresolved D. V lost 1 base and J 0 bases, leaving 6 bases between the germline ends. The CDR3 loop spans 14 amino acids. The CDR3 nucleotides read TGTGCCAGCAGTTTAGGTGCGGTGAACACTGAAGCTTTCTTT. This encodes CASSLGAVNTEAFF.

As regards this clonotype: A read error may produce the germline difference seen at one junction end. The J gene is TRBJ1-5, the V gene TRBV7-7; D is uncertain. Germline loops: CDR1 SSHAT, CDR2 FNYEAQ (reference sequence). This CDR3 has 13 amino acids. The CDR3 protein is CASSLEWDQPQHF. CDR3 bases: TGTGCTAGCAGCCTTGAGTGGGATCAGCCCCAGCATTTT.

The chain combines TRBV27 with TRBJ2-5; D is perhaps TRBD2 (5 bases). This CDR3 contains 14 residues. The germline V gene encodes CDR1 MNHEY and CDR2 SMNVEV (reference sequence). Trimming removed 5 bases at V and 1 base at J, with 11 bases between. The CDR3 region is CASSRRGSQETQYF. The CDR3 bases are TGTGCCAGCAGTCGACGGGGATCCCAAGAGACCCAGTACTTC.

Only a few counts were recorded for this clonotype. The chain's CDR3 is CASRDPYNEQFF. The CDR3 region has the DNA TGTGCCAGCAGGGATCCCTACAATGAGCAGTTCTTC. The chain recombines TRBV7-9 with TRBJ2-1; no firm D call. Germline CDR1 and CDR2: SEHNR and FQNEAQ (reference sequence). This CDR3 comprises 12 residues. V gave up 6 bases and J gave up 2 bases, with 5 bases separating them. The complete variable domain, with remaining parts taken from reference TRBV7-9 and TRBJ2-1, reads DTGVSQNPRHKITKRGQNVTFRCDPISEHNRLYWYRQTLGQGPEFLTYFQNEAQLEKSRLLSDRFSAERPKGSFSTLEIQRTEQGDSAMYLCASRDPYNEQFFGPGTRLTVL.

V is TRBV12-3 or TRBV12-4 and J is TRBJ2-2; D is uncertain. V shed 7 bases and J shed 0 bases, with 15 bases lying between them. CDR3 length: 16 residues. Here the CDR3 reads CASTVRAVTNTGELFF. The CDR3 nucleotides read TGTGCCAGCACCGTCCGGGCAGTTACGAACACCGGGGAGCTGTTTTTT.

The rearrangement joins TRBV12-3 or TRBV12-4 to TRBJ2-7, with 11 bases matching TRBD1. The CDR3 sequence is 15 residues long. With 6 bases clipped from V and 5 bases from J, the junction kept 9 bases outside the gene matches. CDR3 in amino acids: CASRETGTGGNEQYF. The DNA for the CDR3 is TGTGCCAGCAGGGAAACCGGGACAGGGGGAAACGAGCAGTACTTC.

The V call is TRBV28, the J call TRBJ1-4; no definite D call. This CDR3 is built from 14 residues. The ends were cut back, 6 bases at V and 16 bases at J, with 24 bases in the middle. Germline V gives CDR1 MDHEN, CDR2 SYDVKM. The CDR3 here is CASSTRVPPRGPFF. The CDR3 DNA is TGTGCCAGCAGCACCCGGGTCCCCCCTAGAGGTCCGTTTTTT. Variable domain in full (rest from reference TRBV28 and TRBJ1-4): DVKVTQSSRYLVKRTGEKVFLECVQDMDHENMFWYRQDPGLGLRLIYFSYDVKMKEKGDIPEGYSVSREKKERFSLILESASTNQTSMYLCASSTRVPPRGPFFGSGTQLSVL.

The table lists this clonotype with a few counts. The chain uses TRBV4-3 and TRBJ1-3; D is ambiguous. V shed 0 bases and J shed 0 bases, with 9 bases lying between them. CDR3 length equals 16 residues. Germline values: CDR1 LGHNA, CDR2 YSLEER. The CDR3 is CASSQDAYSSGNTIYF. The CDR3 DNA reads as TGCGCCAGCAGCCAAGATGCGTACAGCTCTGGAAACACCATATATTTT.

Of note for this clonotype: Relative to the germline gene, one junction end is altered; a read error may explain this. The J gene is TRBJ2-3, the V gene TRBV20-1; D is unresolved. Germline V gene sequence: CDR1 DFQATT, CDR2 SNEGSKA (reference sequence). There are 12 residues in the CDR3. CDR3 in DNA: TGCAGGGCTACGGGCTGGTATGTTACGCAGTATTTT. Its translation is CRATGWYVTQYF.

The chain couples TRBV12-3 or TRBV12-4 to TRBJ2-4, with D perhaps being TRBD1 or TRBD2 (5 bases each). The J call could be wrong; TRBJ2-7 is a better fit for the DNA end. CDR3 length: 13 residues. The CDR3 nucleotides read TGTGCCAGCAGTACCGGGGCACGAGGCGAGCAGTACTTC. It is translated as CASSTGARGEQYF.

V usage is TRBV20-1 and J usage is TRBJ2-5; D unresolved. Germline values: CDR1 DFQATT, CDR2 SNEGSKA (reference sequence). V shed 0 bases and J shed 1 base, with 15 bases lying between them. The CDR3 is 16 amino acids. CDR3 in amino acids: CSARDRDVTLQETQYF. The DNA of the CDR3 is TGCAGTGCTAGAGATCGAGATGTGACACTCCAAGAGACCCAGTACTTC.

The chain combines TRBV7-9 with TRBJ2-1; 9 bases match TRBD1. The end of the DNA fits TRBJ2-7 better, so the J call may be wrong. Germline CDR1 and CDR2: SEHNR and FQNEAQ (reference sequence). There are 16 residues in the CDR3. CDR3 loop: CASSLVGDRDPYEQYF. The CDR3 coding sequence is TGTGCCAGCAGCTTAGTCGGGGACAGGGACCCCTACGAGCAGTACTTC.

The chain links TRBV14 to TRBJ2-3; D is ambiguous. V was cut by 0 bases and J by 10 bases, with 14 bases left in between. CDR1 and CDR2 from the germline V gene are SGHDN and FVKESK. This CDR3 has 14 amino acids. CDR3 bases: TGTGCCAGCAGCCAAGATCCAAGTTTGGATGCGCAGTATTTT. Translated, it gives CASSQDPSLDAQYF.

In this sample, this clonotype turned up a few times. The chain joins TRBV4-1 to TRBJ1-1; no definite D call. Germline V gene sequence: CDR1 MGHRA, CDR2 YSYEKL. This CDR3 has 16 amino acids. V was shortened by 7 bases and J by 1 base, with 19 bases between the two germline ends. The CDR3 is CASNSLRGQSNTEAFF. The CDR3 DNA reads as TGCGCCAGCAACTCACTTCGAGGGCAGTCGAACACTGAAGCTTTCTTT.

The V gene is TRBV7-3, the J gene TRBJ2-1, with D uncertain. This CDR3 is built from 13 residues. CDR1 is SGHTA and CDR2 is FQGTGA in the germline V gene. The ends were cut back, 2 bases at V and 6 bases at J, with 8 bases in the middle. CDR3: CASSLQASNEQFF. In DNA form, the CDR3 reads TGTGCCAGCAGCTTACAGGCCTCCAATGAGCAGTTCTTC. The full variable domain, its missing parts supplied by reference TRBV7-3 and TRBJ2-1, is GAGVSQTPSNKVTEKGKYVELRCDPISGHTALYWYRQSLGQGPEFLIYFQGTGAADDSGLPNDRFFAVRPEGSVSTLKIQRTERGDSAVYLCASSLQASNEQFFGPGTRLTVL.

This clonotype was detected a few times. This rearrangement joins TRBV6-1 to TRBJ2-3; D gene unclear. This CDR3 has 14 residues. Germline CDR1 is MNHNS and CDR2 is SASEGT. The germline V and J ends were trimmed by 5 bases and 4 bases, with 13 bases remaining between them. The CDR3 coding sequence is TGTGCCAGCAGTCTTCCTCTCCCCCCAGATACGCAGTATTTT. This encodes CASSLPLPPDTQYF.

This clonotype was observed a handful of times. The chain couples TRBV20-1 to TRBJ1-4; D remains unclear. The CDR3 consists of 17 residues. Germline-derived CDR1 and CDR2 are DFQATT and SNEGSKA (reference sequence). The V gene lost 0 bases and the J gene lost 7 bases, with 21 bases spanning the gap. As DNA, the CDR3 is TGCAGTGCTAGAGAATGGCGCGACATAAATCCCCGTGAAAAACTGTTTTTT. It codes for CSAREWRDINPREKLFF.

This clonotype was recorded a few times. CDR3 region: CSASRGVRETQYF. Here the CDR3 DNA reads TGCAGTGCAAGCCGGGGGGTGCGGGAGACCCAGTACTTC. The genes are TRBV20-1 and TRBJ2-5; TRBD2 matches at 7 bases. The CDR3 loop spans 13 amino acids. Germline V lookup: CDR1 DFQATT, CDR2 SNEGSKA (reference sequence). V was clipped by 6 bases and J by 5 bases; unmatched bases: 9.

The rearrangement links TRBV5-1 to TRBJ2-1; D tentatively reads TRBD1 or TRBD2 (5 bases each). This CDR3 is built from 14 residues. From germline, CDR1 is SGHRS and CDR2 YFSETQ. The V gene lost 8 bases and the J gene lost 0 bases, with 12 bases spanning the gap. Here the CDR3 DNA reads TGCGCCAGTTCCCGGGGCCCCTCCTACAATGAGCAGTTCTTC. It is translated as CASSRGPSYNEQFF.

The CDR3 DNA sequence: TGTGCCAGCAGTTTCATCGGGCCATACTACGAGCAGTACTTC. Its protein product is CASSFIGPYYEQYF. The V gene is TRBV27, the J gene TRBJ2-7, with unresolved D. Germline V lookup: CDR1 MNHEY, CDR2 SMNVEV (reference sequence). CDR3 length: 14 amino acids. V shed 3 bases and J shed 3 bases, with 12 bases lying between them.

V is TRBV4-1 and J is TRBJ2-5, with 7 bases lining up with TRBD2. Looked up from germline, CDR1 is MGHRA and CDR2 is YSYEKL. Trimming at V came to 5 bases and at J to 5 bases, leaving 5 bases not matched to a gene. The CDR3 extends over 13 amino acids. CDR3 protein: CASSWTRSETQYF. DNA of the CDR3: TGCGCCAGCAGCTGGACTAGAAGCGAGACCCAGTACTTC.

The chain joins TRBV2 to TRBJ1-1; D possibly corresponds to TRBD1 (6 bases). Germline CDR1 SNHLY, CDR2 FYNNEI. Between the trimmed V and J ends, which lost 2 bases and 5 bases, there was a span of 15 bases. The CDR3 consists of 15 residues. In nucleotides, the CDR3 is TGTGCCAGCAGTGAACAGGGGCAGGGAGGGACTGAAGCTTTCTTT. It is translated as CASSEQGQGGTEAFF. The full variable domain, its missing parts supplied by reference TRBV2 and TRBJ1-1, is EPEVTQTPSHQVTQMGQEVILRCVPISNHLYFYWYRQILGQKVEFLVSFYNNEISEKSEIFDDQFSVERPDGSNFTLKIRSTKLEDSAMYFCASSEQGQGGTEAFFGQGTRLTVV.

This clonotype appeared a single time. This rearrangement joins TRBV20-1 to TRBJ1-6; D is unresolved. The CDR3 contains 15 residues. Trimming pared 3 bases from V and 6 bases from J, leaving 15 bases between. Germline CDR1 DFQATT, CDR2 SNEGSKA (reference sequence). The CDR3: CSARVTEGGNSPLHF. The DNA of the CDR3 is TGCAGTGCTAGGGTAACAGAGGGCGGTAATTCACCCCTCCACTTT.

This clonotype was observed a handful of times. This chain links TRBV29-1 with TRBJ2-5; D is uncertain. The germline V gene encodes CDR1 SQVTM and CDR2 ANQGSEA. V lost 6 bases and J lost 5, with 7 bases in between. The CDR3 is 10 residues long. CDR3 nucleotides: TGCAGCGTGTTCGAGGAGACCCAGTACTTC. This sequence encodes CSVFEETQYF. Full variable domain (remainder filled in from reference TRBV29-1 and TRBJ2-5): SAVISQKPSRDICQRGTSLTIQCQVDSQVTMMFWYRQQPGQSLTLIATANQGSEATYESGFVIDKFPISRPNLTFSTLTVSNMSPEDSSIYLCSVFEETQYFGPGTRLLVL.

This chain connects TRBV7-8 to TRBJ1-5; possible D gene TRBD1, 5 bases. The CDR3 consists of 17 residues. CDR1 and CDR2 from the germline V gene are SGHVS and FQNEAQ. With 5 bases removed from V and 1 base from J, the gap between germline ends came to 18 bases. This CDR3 is CASSVPGYQGSNQPQHF. The CDR3 DNA sequence: TGTGCCAGCAGCGTCCCCGGATACCAGGGAAGCAATCAGCCCCAGCATTTT.